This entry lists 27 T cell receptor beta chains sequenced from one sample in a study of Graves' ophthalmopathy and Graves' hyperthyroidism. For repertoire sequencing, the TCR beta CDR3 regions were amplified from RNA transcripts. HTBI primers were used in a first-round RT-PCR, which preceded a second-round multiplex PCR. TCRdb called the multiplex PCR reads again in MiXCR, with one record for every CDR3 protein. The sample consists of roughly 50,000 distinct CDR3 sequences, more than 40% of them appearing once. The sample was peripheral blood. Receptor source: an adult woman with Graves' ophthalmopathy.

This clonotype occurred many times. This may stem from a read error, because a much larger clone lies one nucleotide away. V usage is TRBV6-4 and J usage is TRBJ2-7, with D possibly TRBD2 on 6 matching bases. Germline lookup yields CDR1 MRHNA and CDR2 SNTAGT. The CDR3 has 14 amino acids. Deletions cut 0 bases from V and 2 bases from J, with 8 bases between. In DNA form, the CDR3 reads TGTGCCAGCAGTGACTCAGCGGGCGCCTACGAGCAGTACTTC. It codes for CASSDSAGAYEQYF.

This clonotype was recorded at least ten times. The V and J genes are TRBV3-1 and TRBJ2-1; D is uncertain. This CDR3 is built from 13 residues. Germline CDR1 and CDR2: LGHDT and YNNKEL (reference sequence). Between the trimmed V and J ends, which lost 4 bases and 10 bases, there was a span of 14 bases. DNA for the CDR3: TGTGCCAGCAGCCCCCTTTTCTCTGGCGAGCAGTTCTTC. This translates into CASSPLFSGEQFF.

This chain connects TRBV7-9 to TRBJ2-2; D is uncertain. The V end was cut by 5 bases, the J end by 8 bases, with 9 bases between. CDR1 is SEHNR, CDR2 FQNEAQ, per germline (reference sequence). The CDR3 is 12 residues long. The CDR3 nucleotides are TGTGCCAGCAGCGGTAGATCGGGGGAGCTGTTTTTT. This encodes CASSGRSGELFF. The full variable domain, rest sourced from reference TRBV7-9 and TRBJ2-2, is DTGVSQNPRHKITKRGQNVTFRCDPISEHNRLYWYRQTLGQGPEFLTYFQNEAQLEKSRLLSDRFSAERPKGSFSTLEIQRTEQGDSAMYLCASSGRSGELFFGEGSRLTVL.

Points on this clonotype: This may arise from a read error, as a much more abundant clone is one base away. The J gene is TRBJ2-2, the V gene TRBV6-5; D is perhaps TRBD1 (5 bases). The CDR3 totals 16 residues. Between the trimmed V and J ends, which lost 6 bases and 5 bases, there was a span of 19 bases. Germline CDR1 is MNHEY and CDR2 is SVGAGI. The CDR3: CASSHTGKGLTGELFF. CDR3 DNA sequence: TGTGCCAGCAGCCACACAGGAAAGGGGTTGACCGGGGAGCTGTTTTTT.

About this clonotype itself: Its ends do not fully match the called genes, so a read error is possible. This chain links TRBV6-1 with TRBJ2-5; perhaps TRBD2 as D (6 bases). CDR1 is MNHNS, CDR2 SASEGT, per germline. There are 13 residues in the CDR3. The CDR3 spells CASSRGGEETQDF. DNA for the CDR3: TGTGCCAGCAGCCGGGGCGGGGAAGAGACCCAGGACTTC.

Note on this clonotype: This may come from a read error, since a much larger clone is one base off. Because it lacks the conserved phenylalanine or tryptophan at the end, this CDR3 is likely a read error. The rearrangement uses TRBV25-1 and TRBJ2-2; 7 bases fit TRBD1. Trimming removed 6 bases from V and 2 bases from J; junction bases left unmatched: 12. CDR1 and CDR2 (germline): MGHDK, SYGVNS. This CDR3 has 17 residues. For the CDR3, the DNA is TGTGCCAGCAGACCGTTCAGGGGGACGCCAAACACCGGGGAGCTGTTTTCT. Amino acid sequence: CASRPFRGTPNTGELFS.

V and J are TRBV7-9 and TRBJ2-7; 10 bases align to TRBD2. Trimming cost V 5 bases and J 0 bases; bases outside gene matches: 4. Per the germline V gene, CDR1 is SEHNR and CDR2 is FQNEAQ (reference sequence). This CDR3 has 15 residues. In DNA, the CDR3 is TGTGCCAGCAGCGAGACTAGCGGGCACTCCTACGAGCAGTACTTC. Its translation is CASSETSGHSYEQYF.

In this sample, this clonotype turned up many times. For the CDR3, the DNA is TGTGCCAGCATTATGGGAGTTAGGTTTACCGGGGAGCTGTTTTTT. It codes for CASIMGVRFTGELFF. The V gene is TRBV28, the J gene TRBJ2-2, with a possible D match to TRBD2 (5 bases). The germline V and J ends were trimmed by 7 bases and 5 bases, with 17 bases remaining between them. Germline CDR1 and CDR2: MDHEN and SYDVKM. The CDR3 has 15 residues.

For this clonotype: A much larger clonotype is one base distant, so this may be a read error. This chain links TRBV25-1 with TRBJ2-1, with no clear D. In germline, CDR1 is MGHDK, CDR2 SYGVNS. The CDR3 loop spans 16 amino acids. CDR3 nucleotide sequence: TGTGCCGGCAGTTTACCCGGTATAAGCTCCTACAATGAGCAGTTCTTC. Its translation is CAGSLPGISSYNEQFF.

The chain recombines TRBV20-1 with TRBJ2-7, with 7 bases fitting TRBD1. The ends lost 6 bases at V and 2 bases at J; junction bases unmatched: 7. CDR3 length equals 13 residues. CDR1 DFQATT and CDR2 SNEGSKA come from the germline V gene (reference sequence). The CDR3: CSAGDSRAYEQYF. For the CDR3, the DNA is TGCAGTGCGGGGGACAGCCGGGCCTACGAGCAGTACTTC.

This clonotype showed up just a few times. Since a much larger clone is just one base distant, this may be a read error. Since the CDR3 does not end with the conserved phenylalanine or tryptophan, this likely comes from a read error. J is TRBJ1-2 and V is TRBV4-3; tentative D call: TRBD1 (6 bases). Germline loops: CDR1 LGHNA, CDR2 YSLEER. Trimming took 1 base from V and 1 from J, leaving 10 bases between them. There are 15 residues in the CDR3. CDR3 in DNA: TGCGCCAGCAGCCAAGGGACAGTAATTAACTATGGCTACACCCTC. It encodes CASSQGTVINYGYTL.

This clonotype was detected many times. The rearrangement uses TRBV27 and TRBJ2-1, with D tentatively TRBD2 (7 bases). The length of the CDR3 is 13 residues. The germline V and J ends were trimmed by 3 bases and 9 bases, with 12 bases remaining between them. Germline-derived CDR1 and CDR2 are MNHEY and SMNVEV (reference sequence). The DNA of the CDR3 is TGTGCCAGCAGTTTGGGCGGGGGCGGTGAGCAGTTCTTC. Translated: CASSLGGGGEQFF.

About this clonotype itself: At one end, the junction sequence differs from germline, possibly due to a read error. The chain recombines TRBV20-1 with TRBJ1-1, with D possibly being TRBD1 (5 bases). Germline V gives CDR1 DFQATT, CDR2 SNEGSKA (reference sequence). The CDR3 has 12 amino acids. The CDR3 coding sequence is TGCAGAGCTAGAGATAATGAGGGGGAAGCTTTCTTT. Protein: CRARDNEGEAFF.

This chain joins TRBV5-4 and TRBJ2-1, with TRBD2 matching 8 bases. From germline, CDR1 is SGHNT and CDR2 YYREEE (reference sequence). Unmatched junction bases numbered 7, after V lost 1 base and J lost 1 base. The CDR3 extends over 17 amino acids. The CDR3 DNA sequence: TGTGCCAGCAGCTTGCGGGAGGGGCTAACGTCCTACAATGAGCAGTTCTTC. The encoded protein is CASSLREGLTSYNEQFF.

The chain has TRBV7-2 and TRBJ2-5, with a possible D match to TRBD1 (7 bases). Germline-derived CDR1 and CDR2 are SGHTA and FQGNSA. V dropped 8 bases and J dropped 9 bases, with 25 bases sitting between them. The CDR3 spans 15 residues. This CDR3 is CASSPGDSRRRAQYF. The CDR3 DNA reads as TGTGCCAGCTCACCAGGGGACAGCCGCCGGAGGGCCCAGTACTTC.

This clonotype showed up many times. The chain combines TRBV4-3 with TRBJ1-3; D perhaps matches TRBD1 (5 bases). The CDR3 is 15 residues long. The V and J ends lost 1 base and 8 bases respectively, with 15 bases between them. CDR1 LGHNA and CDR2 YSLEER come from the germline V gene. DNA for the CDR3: TGCGCCAGCAGCCAAGTGGTGAGGGGATTAGACACCATATATTTT. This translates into CASSQVVRGLDTIYF.

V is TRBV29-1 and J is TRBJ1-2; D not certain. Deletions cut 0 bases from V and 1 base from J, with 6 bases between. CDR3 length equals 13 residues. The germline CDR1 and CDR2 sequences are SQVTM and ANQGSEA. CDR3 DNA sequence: TGCAGCGTTGAAGATTCGAGTAACTATGGCTACACCTTC. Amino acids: CSVEDSSNYGYTF. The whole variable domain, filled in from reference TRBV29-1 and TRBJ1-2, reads SAVISQKPSRDICQRGTSLTIQCQVDSQVTMMFWYRQQPGQSLTLIATANQGSEATYESGFVIDKFPISRPNLTFSTLTVSNMSPEDSSIYLCSVEDSSNYGYTFGSGTRLTVV.

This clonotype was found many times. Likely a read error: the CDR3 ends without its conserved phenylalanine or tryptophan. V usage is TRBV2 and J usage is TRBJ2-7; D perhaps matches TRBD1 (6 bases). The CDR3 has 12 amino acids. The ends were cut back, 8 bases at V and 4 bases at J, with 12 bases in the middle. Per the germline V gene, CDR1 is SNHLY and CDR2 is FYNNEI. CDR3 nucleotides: TGTGCCAGCCGGGACAATATTTACGAGCAGTACCTC. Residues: CASRDNIYEQYL.

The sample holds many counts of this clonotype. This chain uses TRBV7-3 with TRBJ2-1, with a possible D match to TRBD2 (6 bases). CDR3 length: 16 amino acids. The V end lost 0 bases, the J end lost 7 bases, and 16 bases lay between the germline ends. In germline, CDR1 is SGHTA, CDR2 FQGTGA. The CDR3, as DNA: TGTGCCAGCAGCTTAACATTGGCTAGCGCAGAGAATGAGCAGTTCTTC. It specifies CASSLTLASAENEQFF.

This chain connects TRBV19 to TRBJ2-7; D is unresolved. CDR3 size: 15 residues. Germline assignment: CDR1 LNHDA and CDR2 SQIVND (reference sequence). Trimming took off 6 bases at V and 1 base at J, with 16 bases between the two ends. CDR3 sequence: CASRRGVDWSYEQYF. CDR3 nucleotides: TGTGCCAGTAGGCGTGGGGTGGATTGGTCCTACGAGCAGTACTTC.

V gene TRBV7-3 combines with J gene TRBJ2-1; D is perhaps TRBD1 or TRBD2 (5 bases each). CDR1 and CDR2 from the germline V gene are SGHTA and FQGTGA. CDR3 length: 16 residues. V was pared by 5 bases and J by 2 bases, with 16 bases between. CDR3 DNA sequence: TGTGCCAGCAGCGCTACCGGGACCCATACCTACAATGAGCAGTTCTTC. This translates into CASSATGTHTYNEQFF.

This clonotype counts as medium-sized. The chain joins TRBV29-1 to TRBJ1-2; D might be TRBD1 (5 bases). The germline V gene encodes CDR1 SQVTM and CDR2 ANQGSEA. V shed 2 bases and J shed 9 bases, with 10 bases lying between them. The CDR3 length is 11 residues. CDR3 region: CSVERGESYTF. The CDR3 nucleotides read TGCAGCGTTGAAAGGGGAGAGAGCTACACCTTC.

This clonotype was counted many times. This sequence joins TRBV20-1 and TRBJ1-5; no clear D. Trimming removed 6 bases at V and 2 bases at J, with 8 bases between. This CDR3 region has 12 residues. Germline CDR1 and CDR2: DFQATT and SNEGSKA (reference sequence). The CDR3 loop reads CSANRGNQPQHF. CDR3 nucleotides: TGCAGTGCCAACAGAGGCAATCAGCCCCAGCATTTT.

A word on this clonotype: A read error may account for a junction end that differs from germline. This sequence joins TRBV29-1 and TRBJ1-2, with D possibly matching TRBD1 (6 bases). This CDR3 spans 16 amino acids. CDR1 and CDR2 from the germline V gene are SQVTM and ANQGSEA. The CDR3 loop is CAWSVLGGAKGYGYTF. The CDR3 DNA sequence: TGTGCCTGGAGTGTACTCGGGGGGGCGAAGGGCTATGGCTACACCTTC.

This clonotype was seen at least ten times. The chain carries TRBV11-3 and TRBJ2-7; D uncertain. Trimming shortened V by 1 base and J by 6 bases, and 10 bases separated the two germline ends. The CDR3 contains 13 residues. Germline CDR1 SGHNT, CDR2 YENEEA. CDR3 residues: CASSLGPMGEQYF. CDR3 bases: TGTGCCAGCAGCTTAGGGCCGATGGGCGAGCAGTACTTC.

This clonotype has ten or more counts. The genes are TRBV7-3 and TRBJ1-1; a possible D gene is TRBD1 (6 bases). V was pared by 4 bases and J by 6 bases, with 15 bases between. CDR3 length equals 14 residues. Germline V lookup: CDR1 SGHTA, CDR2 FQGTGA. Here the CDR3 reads CASSYRRGGPEAFF. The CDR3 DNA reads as TGTGCCAGCAGCTACCGTCGGGGGGGGCCTGAAGCTTTCTTT.

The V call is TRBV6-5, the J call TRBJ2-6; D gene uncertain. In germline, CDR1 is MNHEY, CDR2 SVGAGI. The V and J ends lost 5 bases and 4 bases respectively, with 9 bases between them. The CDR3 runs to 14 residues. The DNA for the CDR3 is TGTGCCAGCAGTGACACCCGGGGGGCCAACGTCCTGACTTTC. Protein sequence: CASSDTRGANVLTF.